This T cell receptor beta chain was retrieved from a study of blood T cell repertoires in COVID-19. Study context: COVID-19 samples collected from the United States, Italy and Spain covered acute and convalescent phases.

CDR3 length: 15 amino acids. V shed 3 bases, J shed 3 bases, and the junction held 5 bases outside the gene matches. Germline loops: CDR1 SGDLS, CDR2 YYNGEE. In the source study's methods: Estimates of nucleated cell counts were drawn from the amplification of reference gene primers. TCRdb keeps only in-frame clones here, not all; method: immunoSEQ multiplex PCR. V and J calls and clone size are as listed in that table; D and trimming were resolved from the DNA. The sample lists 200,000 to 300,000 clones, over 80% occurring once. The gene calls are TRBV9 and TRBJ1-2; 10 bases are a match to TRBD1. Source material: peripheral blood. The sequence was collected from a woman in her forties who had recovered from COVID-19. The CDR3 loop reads CASSGTGGTYYGYTF. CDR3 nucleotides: TGTGCCAGCAGCGGGACAGGGGGAACCTACTATGGCTACACCTTC.